This T cell receptor (beta chain) was captured in a study of shared clonotypes between healthy human individuals. Germline V gene sequence: CDR1 MNHNY, CDR2 SVGAGI (reference sequence). CDR3 length equals 13 residues. This clone was observed a single time. One base separates it from a far larger clone, so it is likely a read error. The donor population consisted of healthy HIV-negative adults with no recent acute infections or vaccinations. Without sorting, samples used some 100 million PBMCs for genomic DNA. Deep was the level used in running the assay. Original processing methods: With immunoSEQ giving junction-only sequences and no quality scores, filtering differed. Only in-frame clones appear in the TCRdb table, and some are missing; sequencing was by immunoSEQ multiplex PCR. Clonal size and the V and J genes are those of that table, whereas D and trimming came from the DNA. The sample shows roughly 96,000 clones, over 40% of them seen only once.

The sequence came from a woman aged 40 to 49 in good health. Some clones in this sample may be carry-over from other donors' samples. This chain links TRBV6-6 with TRBJ1-1; perhaps TRBD1 as D (6 bases). Specimen: PBMCs. CDR3 nucleotides: TGTGCCAGCAGTTACTCGAGGGACACTGAAGCTCTCTTT. It specifies CASSYSRDTEALF.